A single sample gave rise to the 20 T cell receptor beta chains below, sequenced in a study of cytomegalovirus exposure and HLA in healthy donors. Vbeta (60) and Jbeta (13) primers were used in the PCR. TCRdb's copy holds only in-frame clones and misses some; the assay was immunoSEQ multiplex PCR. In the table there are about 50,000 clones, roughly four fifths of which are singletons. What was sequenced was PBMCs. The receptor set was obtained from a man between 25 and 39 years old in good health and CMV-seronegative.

Here the CDR3 reads CASSPKKWLAGLYASYNEQFF. In DNA, the CDR3 is TGTGCCAGCAGCCCCAAAAAGTGGCTAGCGGGATTATATGCGTCCTACAATGAGCAGTTCTTC. The chain has TRBV13 and TRBJ2-1; TRBD2 matches 9 bases. The germline V gene has CDR1 PRHDT and CDR2 FYEKMQ (reference sequence). J gave up 1 base and V 5 bases, and 21 bases lay outside the gene matches. The CDR3 consists of 21 residues.

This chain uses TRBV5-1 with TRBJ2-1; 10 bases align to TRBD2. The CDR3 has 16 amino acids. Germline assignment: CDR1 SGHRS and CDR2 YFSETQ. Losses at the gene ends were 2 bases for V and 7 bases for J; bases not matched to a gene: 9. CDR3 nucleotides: TGCGCCAGCAGCTTAACTAGCGGGACGCTATCAAATGAGCAGTTCTTC. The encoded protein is CASSLTSGTLSNEQFF.

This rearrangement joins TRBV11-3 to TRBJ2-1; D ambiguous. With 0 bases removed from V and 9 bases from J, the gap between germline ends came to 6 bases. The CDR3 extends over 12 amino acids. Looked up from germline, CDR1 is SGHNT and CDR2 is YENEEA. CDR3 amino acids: CASSLDSREQFF. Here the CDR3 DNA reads TGTGCCAGCAGCTTAGATAGTCGTGAGCAGTTCTTC.

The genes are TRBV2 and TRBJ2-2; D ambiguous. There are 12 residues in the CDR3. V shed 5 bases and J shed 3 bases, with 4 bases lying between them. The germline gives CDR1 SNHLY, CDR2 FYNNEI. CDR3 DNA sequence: TGTGCCAGCAGTCAGGACACCGGGGAGCTGTTTTTT. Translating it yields CASSQDTGELFF.

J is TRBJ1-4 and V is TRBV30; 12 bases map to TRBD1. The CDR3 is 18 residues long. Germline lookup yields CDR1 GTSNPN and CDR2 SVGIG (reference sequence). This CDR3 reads CASTGTGGRVAAAEKLFF. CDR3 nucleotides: TGTGCTTCAACCGGGACAGGGGGCAGGGTCGCGGCGGCTGAAAAACTGTTTTTT.

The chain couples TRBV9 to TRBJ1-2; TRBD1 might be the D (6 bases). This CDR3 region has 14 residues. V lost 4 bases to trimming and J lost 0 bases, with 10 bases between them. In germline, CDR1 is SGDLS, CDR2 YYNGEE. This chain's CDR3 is CASSFWTANYGYTF. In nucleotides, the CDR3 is TGTGCCAGCAGCTTTTGGACAGCTAACTATGGCTACACCTTC.

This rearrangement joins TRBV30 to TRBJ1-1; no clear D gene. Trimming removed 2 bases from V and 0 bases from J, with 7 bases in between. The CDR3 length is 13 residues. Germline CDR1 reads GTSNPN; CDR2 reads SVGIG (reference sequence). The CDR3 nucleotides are TGTGCCTGGAGTCGTACTATGAACACTGAAGCTTTCTTT. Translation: CAWSRTMNTEAFF.

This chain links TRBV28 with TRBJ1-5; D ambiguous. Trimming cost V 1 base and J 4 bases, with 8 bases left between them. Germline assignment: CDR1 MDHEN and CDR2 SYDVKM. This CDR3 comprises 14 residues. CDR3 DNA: TGTGCCAGCAGTTTATTAAGAACTAATCAGCCCCAGCATTTT. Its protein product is CASSLLRTNQPQHF.

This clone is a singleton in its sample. CDR3 region: CASSPSGQQYGYTF. The CDR3 region has the DNA TGTGCCAGCAGCCCTTCGGGACAGCAGTATGGCTACACCTTC. This chain joins TRBV7-9 and TRBJ1-2; 7 positions agree with TRBD1. Trimming took 5 bases from V and 5 from J; bases not matched to a gene: 8. This CDR3 is 14 amino acids long. CDR1 SEHNR and CDR2 FQNEAQ come from the germline V gene (reference sequence).

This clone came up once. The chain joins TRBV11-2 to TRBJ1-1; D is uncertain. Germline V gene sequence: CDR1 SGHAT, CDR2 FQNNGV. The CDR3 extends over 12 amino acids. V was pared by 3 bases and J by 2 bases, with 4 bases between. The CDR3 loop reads CASSFQNTEAFF. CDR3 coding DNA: TGTGCCAGCAGCTTCCAAAACACTGAAGCTTTCTTT. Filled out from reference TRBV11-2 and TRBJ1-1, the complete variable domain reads EAGVAQSPRYKIIEKRQSVAFWCNPISGHATLYWYQQILGQGPKLLIQFQNNGVVDDSQLPKDRFSAERLKGVDSTLKIQPAKLEDSAVYLCASSFQNTEAFFGQGTRLTVV.

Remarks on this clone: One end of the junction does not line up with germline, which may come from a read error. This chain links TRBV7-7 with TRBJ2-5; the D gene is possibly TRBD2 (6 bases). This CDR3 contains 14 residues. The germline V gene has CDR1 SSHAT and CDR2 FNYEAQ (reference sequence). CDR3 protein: CASSAWGVGETQYF. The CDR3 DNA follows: TGTGCTAGCAGCGCCTGGGGGGTCGGAGAGACCCAGTACTTC.

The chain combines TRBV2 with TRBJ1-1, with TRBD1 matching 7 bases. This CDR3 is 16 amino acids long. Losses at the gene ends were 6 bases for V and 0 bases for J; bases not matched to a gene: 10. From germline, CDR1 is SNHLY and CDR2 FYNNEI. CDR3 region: CASRRRQGNLNTEAFF. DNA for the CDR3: TGTGCCAGCAGGAGGAGACAGGGTAACCTGAACACTGAAGCTTTCTTT.

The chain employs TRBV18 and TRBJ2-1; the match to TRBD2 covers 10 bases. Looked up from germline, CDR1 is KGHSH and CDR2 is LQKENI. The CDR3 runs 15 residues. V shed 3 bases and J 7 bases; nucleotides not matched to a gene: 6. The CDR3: CASSPEAGGRNEQFF. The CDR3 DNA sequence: TGTGCCAGCTCACCGGAAGCGGGAGGGAGGAATGAGCAGTTCTTC.

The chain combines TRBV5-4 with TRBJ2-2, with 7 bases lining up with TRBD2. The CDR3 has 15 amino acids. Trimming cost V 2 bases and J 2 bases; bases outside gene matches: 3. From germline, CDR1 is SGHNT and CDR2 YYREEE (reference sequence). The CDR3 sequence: CASSFGTTNTGELFF. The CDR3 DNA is TGTGCCAGCAGCTTTGGGACTACCAACACCGGGGAGCTGTTTTTT.

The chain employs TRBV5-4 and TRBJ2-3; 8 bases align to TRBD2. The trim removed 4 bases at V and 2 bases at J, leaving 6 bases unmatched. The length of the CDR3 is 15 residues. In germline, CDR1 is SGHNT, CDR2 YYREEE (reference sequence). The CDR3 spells CASSPRLANTDTQYF. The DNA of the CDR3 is TGTGCCAGCAGCCCTAGACTAGCGAACACAGATACGCAGTATTTT.

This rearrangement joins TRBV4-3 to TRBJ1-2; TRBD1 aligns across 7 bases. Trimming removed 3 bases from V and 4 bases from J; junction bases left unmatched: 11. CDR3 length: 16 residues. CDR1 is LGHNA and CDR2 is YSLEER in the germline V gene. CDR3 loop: CASSHSVTGEVYGYTF. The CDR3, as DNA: TGCGCCAGCAGCCACTCCGTCACAGGGGAGGTCTATGGCTACACCTTC.

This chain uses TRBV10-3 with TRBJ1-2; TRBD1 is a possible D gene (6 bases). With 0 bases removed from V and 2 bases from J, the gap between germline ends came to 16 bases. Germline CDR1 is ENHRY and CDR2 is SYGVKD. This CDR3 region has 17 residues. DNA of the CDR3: TGTGCCATCAGTGAGTCGAAGAAGGGGGGGATAAACTATGGCTACACCTTC. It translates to CAISESKKGGINYGYTF.

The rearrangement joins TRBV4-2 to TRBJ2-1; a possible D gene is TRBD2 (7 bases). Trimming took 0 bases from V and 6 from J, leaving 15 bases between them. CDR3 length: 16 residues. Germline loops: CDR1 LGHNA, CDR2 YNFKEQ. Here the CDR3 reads CASSQESGGAFNEQFF. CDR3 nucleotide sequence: TGTGCCAGCAGCCAAGAAAGTGGGGGGGCCTTCAATGAGCAGTTCTTC.

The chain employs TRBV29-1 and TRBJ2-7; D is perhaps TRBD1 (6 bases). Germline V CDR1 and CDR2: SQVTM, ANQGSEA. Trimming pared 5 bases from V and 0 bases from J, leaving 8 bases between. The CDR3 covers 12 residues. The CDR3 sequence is CSVQGTSYEQYF. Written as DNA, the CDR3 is TGCAGCGTTCAGGGGACCTCCTACGAGCAGTACTTC.

This chain's CDR3 is CASRRAGGPYEQYF. CDR3 DNA sequence: TGTGCCAGTAGAAGAGCGGGAGGGCCCTACGAGCAGTACTTC. V and J are TRBV19 and TRBJ2-7, with 10 bases identical to TRBD2. V shed 6 bases, J shed 2 bases, and the junction held 4 bases outside the gene matches. This CDR3 spans 14 amino acids. Germline V gene data show CDR1 as LNHDA and CDR2 as SQIVND (reference sequence).